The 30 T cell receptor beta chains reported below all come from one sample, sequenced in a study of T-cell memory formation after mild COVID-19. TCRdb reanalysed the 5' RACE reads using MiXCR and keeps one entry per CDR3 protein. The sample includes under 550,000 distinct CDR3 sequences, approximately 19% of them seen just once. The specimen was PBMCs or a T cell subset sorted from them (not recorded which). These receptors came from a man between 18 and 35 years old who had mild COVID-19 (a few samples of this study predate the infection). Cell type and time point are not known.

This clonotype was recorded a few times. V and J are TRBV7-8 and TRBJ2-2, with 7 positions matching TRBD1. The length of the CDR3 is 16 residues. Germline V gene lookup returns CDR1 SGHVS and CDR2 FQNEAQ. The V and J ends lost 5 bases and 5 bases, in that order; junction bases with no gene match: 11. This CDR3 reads CASSTMGQLGTGELFF. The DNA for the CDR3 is TGTGCCAGCAGCACAATGGGACAGTTAGGAACCGGGGAGCTGTTTTTT.

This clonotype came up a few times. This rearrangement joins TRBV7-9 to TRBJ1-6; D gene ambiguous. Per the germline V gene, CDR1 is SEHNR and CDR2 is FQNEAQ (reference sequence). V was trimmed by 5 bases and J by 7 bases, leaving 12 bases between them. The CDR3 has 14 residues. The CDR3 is CASSMGLENSPLHF. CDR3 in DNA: TGTGCCAGCAGCATGGGGTTGGAGAATTCACCCCTCCACTTT.

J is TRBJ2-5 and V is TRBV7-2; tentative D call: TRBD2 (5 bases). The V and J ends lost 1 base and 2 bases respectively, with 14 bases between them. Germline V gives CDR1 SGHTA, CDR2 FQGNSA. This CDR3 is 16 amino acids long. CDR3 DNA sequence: TGTGCCAGCAGCTTAGTCGCGGGTCCAGGACAAGAGACCCAGTACTTC. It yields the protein CASSLVAGPGQETQYF.

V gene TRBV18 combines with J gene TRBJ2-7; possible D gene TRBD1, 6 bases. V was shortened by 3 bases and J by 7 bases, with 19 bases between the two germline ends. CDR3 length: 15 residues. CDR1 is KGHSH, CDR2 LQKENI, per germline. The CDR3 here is CASSPSRDTVREQYF. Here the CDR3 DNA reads TGTGCCAGCTCACCGAGCCGGGACACCGTTCGTGAGCAGTACTTC.

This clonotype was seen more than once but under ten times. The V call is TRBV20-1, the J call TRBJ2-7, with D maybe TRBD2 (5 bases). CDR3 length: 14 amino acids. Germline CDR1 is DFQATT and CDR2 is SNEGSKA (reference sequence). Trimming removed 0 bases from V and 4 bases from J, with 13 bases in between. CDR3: CSARDPDYVYEQYF. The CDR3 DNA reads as TGCAGTGCTAGAGATCCAGACTATGTTTACGAGCAGTACTTC.

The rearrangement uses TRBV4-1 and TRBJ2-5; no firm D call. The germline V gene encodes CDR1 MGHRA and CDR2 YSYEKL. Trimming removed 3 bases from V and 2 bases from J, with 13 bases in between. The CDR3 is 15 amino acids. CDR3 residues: CASSQASDLQETQYF. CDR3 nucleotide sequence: TGCGCCAGCAGCCAGGCTTCGGACCTACAAGAGACCCAGTACTTC.

CDR3 protein: CASSGGLAVALQYF. CDR3 bases: TGTGCCAGCAGCGGGGGACTAGCGGTCGCTTTACAGTACTTC. V and J are TRBV7-2 and TRBJ2-7; TRBD2 matches at 11 bases. With 5 bases clipped from V and 10 bases from J, the junction kept 10 bases outside the gene matches. Germline-derived CDR1 and CDR2 are SGHTA and FQGNSA. There are 14 residues in the CDR3.

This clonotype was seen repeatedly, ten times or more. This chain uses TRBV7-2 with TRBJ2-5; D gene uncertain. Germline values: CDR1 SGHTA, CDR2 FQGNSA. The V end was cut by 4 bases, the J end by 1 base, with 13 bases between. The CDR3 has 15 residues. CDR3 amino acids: CASSSWMTSQETQYF. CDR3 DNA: TGTGCCAGCAGCTCCTGGATGACTTCCCAAGAGACCCAGTACTTC.

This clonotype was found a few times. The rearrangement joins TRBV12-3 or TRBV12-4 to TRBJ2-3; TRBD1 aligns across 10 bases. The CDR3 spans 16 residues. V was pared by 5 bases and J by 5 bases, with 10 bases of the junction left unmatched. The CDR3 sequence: CASSGGDRGRRDTQYF. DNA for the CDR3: TGTGCCAGCAGTGGGGGAGACAGGGGGCGCAGAGATACGCAGTATTTT.

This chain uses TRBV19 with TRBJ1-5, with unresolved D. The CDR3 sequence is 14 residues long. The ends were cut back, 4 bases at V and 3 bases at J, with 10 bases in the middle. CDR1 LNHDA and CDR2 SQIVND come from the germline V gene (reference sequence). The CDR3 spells CASSTSILNQPQHF. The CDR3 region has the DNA TGTGCCAGTAGTACATCAATTCTCAATCAGCCCCAGCATTTT. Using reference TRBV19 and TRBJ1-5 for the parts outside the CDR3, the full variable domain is DGGITQSPKYLFRKEGQNVTLSCEQNLNHDAMYWYRQDPGQGLRLIYYSQIVNDFQKGDIAEGYSVSREKKESFPLTVTSAQKNPTAFYLCASSTSILNQPQHFGDGTRLSIL.

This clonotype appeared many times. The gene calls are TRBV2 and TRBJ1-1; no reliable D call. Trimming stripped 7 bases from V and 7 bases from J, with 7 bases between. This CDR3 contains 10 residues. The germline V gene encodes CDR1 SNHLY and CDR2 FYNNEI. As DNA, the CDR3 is TGTGCCAGCACTGGGGTTGAAGCTTTCTTT. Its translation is CASTGVEAFF.

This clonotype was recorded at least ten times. This CDR3 reads CASSLLAGVRTDTQYF. In DNA, the CDR3 is TGTGCCAGCAGCTTACTAGCGGGGGTCCGCACAGATACGCAGTATTTT. The rearrangement joins TRBV7-2 to TRBJ2-3; 10 nucleotides align to TRBD2. Germline loops: CDR1 SGHTA, CDR2 FQGNSA. The CDR3 contains 16 residues. V shed 2 bases and J 1 base; nucleotides not matched to a gene: 3. Full variable domain (remainder filled in from reference TRBV7-2 and TRBJ2-3): GAGVSQSPSNKVTEKGKDVELRCDPISGHTALYWYRQSLGQGLEFLIYFQGNSAPDKSGLPSDRFSAERTGGSVSTLTIQRTQQEDSAVYLCASSLLAGVRTDTQYFGPGTRLTVL.

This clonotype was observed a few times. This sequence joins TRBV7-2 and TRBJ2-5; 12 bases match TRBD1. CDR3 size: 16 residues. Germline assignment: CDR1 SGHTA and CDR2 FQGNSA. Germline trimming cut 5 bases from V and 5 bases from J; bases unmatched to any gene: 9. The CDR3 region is CASSIQGQGAWETQYF. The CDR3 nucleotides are TGTGCCAGCAGCATACAGGGACAGGGGGCATGGGAGACCCAGTACTTC.

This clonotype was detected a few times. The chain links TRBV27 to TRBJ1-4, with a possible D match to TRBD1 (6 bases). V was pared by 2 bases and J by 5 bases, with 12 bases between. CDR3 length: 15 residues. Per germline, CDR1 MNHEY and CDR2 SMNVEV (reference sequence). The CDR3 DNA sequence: TGTGCCAGCAGTTTAGATGGGACACCAAATGAAAAACTGTTTTTT. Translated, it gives CASSLDGTPNEKLFF.

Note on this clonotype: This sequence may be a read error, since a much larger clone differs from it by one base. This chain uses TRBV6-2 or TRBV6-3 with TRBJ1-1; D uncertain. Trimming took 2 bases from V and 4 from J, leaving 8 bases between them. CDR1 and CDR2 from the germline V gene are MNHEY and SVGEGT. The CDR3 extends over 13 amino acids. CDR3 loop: CASSYREGTEAFF. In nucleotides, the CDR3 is TGTGCCAGCAGTTACAGGGAGGGCACTGAAGCTTTCTTT.

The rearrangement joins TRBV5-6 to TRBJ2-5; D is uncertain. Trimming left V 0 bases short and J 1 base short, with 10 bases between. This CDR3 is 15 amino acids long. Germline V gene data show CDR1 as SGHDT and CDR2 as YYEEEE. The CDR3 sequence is CASSLAARVQETQYF. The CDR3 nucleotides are TGTGCCAGCAGCTTGGCGGCTAGGGTCCAAGAGACCCAGTACTTC.

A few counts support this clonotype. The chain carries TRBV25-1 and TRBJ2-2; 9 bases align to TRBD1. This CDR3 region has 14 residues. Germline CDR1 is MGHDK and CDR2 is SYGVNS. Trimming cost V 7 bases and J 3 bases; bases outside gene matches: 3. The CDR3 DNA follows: TGTGCCAGCACGGGGACAGGGTACACCGGGGAGCTGTTTTTT. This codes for CASTGTGYTGELFF. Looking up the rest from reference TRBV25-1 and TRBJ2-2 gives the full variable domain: EADIYQTPRYLVIGTGKKITLECSQTMGHDKMYWYQQDPGMELHLIHYSYGVNSTEKGDLSSESTVSRIRTEHFPLTLESARPSHTSQYLCASTGTGYTGELFFGEGSRLTVL.

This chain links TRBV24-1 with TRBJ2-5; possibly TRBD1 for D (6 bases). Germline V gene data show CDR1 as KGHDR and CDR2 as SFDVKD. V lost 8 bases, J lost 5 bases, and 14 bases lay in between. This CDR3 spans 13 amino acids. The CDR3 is CATKGSRGETQYF. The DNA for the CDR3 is TGTGCCACCAAAGGGTCCAGGGGCGAGACCCAGTACTTC.

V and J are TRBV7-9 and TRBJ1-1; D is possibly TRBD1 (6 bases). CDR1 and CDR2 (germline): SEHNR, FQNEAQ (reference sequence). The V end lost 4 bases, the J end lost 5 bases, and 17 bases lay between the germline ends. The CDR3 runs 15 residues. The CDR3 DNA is TGTGCCAGCAGCTCATCGACAGGTTTGAGGACTGAAGCTTTCTTT. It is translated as CASSSSTGLRTEAFF.

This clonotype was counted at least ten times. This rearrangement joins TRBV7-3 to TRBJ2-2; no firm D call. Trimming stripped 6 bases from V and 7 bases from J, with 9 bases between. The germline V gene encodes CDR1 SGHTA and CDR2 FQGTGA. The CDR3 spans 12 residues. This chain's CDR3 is CASSPEVGELFF. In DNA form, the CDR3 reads TGTGCCAGCAGTCCCGAGGTCGGGGAGCTGTTTTTT.

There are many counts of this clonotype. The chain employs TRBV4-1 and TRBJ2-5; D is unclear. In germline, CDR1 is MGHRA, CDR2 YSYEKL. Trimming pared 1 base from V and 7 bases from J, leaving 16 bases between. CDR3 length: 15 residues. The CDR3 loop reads CASSQVQTGIGTQYF. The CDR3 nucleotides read TGCGCCAGCAGCCAAGTTCAGACTGGGATTGGGACCCAGTACTTC.

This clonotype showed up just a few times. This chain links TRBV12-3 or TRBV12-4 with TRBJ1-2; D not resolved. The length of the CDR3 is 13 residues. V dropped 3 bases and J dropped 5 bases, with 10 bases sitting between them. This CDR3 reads CASSFLAAYGYTF. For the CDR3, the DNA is TGTGCCAGCAGTTTTCTAGCAGCTTATGGCTACACCTTC.

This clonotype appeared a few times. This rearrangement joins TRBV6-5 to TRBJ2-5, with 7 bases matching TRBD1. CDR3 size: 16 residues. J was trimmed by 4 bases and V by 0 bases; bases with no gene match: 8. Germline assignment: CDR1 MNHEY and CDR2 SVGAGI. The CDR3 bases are TGTGCCAGCAGTTACTCGATAGGAGCAGGGGGAGAGACCCAGTACTTC. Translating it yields CASSYSIGAGGETQYF.

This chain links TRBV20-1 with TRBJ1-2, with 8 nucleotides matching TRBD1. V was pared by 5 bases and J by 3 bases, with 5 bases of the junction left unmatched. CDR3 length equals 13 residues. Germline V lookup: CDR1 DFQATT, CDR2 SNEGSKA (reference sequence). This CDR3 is CSAAPTGDYGYTF. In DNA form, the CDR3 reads TGCAGTGCTGCCCCGACAGGGGACTATGGCTACACCTTC.

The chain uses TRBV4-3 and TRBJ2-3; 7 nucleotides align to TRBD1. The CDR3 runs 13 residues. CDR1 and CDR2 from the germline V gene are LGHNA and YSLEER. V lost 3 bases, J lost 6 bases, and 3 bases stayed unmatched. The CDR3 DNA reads TGCGCCAGCAGCCACGGGACAGAGGATACGCAGTATTTT. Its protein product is CASSHGTEDTQYF.

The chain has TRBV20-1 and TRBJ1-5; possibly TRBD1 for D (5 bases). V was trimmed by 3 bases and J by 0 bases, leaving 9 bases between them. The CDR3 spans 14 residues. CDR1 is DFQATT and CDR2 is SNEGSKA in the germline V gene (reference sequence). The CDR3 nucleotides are TGCAGTGCTAGCCGGGGGGATAGCAATCAGCCCCAGCATTTT. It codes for CSASRGDSNQPQHF.

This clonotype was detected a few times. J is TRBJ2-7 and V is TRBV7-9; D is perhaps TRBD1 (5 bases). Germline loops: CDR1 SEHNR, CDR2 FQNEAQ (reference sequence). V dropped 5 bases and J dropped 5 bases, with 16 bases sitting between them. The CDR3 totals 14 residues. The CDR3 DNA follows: TGTGCCAGCAGCCCTAAGGGGCAGGGTGACGAGCAGTACTTC. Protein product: CASSPKGQGDEQYF.

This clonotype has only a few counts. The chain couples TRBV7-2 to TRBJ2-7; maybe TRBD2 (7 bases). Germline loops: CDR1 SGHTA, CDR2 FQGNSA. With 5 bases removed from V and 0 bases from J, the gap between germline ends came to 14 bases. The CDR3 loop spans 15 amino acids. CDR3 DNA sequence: TGTGCCAGCAGCGCCCGGGGGGCCAGCTCCTACGAGCAGTACGTC. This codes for CASSARGASSYEQYV.

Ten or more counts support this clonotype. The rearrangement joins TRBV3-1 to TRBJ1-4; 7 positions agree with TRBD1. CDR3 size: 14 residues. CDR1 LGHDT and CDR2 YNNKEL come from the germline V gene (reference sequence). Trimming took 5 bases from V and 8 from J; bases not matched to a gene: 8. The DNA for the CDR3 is TGTGCCAGCAGCTTGACAGGGTACTACGAAAAACTGTTTTTT. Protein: CASSLTGYYEKLFF.

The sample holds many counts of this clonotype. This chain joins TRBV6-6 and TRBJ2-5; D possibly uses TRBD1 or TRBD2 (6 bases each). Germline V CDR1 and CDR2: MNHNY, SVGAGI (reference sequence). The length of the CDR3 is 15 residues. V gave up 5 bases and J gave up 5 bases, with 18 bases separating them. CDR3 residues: CASSIEGGGGETQYF. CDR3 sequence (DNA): TGTGCCAGCAGTATTGAAGGAGGAGGGGGGGAGACCCAGTACTTC.